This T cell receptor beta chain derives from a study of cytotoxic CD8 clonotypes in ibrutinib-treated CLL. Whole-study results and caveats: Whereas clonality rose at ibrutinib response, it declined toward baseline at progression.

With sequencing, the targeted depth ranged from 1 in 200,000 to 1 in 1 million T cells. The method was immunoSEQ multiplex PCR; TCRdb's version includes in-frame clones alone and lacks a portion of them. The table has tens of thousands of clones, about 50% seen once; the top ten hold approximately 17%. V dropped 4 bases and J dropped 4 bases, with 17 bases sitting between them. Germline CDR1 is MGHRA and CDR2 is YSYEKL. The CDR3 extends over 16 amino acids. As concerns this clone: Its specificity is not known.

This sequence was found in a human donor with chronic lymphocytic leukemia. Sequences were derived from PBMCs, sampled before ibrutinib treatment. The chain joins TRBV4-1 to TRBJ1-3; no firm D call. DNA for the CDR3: TGCGCCAGCAGCCCCCGCGGTGTGCAGTCCGGAAACACCATATATTTT. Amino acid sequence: CASSPRGVQSGNTIYF.